There are many counts of the clone carrying this TCR beta chain. Its antigen is currently unknown. Overall study results and limits: Tumor-infiltrating Treg TCR alpha and beta sequences overlapped most with tumor naive CD4+ T cells, then blood naive. Tumor memory CD4+ T cell TCR gene usage clustered with blood and lymph node memory CD4+ cells and lymph node naive CD4+ cells. Whole repertoires were not studied in the larger cohort, only one V-J beta rearrangement.

TCRdb redid the calling of the 5' RACE reads with MiXCR, one entry per CDR3 protein. The table shows about 23,000 distinct CDR3 sequences, with about 29% occurring only once. The germline CDR1 and CDR2 sequences are DFQATT and SNEGSKA (reference sequence). CDR3 length: 16 amino acids. After removal of 3 bases from V and 1 base from J, the junction contained 7 bases not matched to a gene. The chain uses TRBV20-1 and TRBJ2-1; 9 positions agree with TRBD2. Sequencing was performed on tumor-infiltrating naive CD4+ T cells sorted from the breast tumor. The subset denotes: naive CD4+ T cells, CD4+CD45RA+CD25-. This TCR derives from a female donor with breast cancer. CDR3 sequence (DNA): TGCAGTGCTAGGAAGGTAGCGGGAGTTTCCTACAATGAGCAGTTCTTC. It encodes CSARKVAGVSYNEQFF.